This is a list of T cell receptor beta chains from one sample in a study of cytomegalovirus exposure and HLA in healthy donors. Sequencing used immunoSEQ multiplex PCR; TCRdb keeps in-frame clones, though not all of them. This sample has 80,000 to 90,000 clones, with roughly 80% found just once. Material for sequencing was PBMCs. Receptor source: a woman aged 30 to 39 in good health and CMV-seronegative. The CDR3 runs from the conserved cysteine through the conserved F or W. Each record gives: J gene, clone size, CDR3 length, V gene, CDR3 protein. Not every row has a clone size; where given, it reads once, few, many or a size class.

>TRBJ1-2|.|15|TRBV5-1
CASSLAGQPEGGYTF
>TRBJ1-2|.|15|TRBV9
CASSVTSGTANGYTF
>TRBJ2-2|few|20|TRBV7-8
CASSLRPFSKTSGKTGELFF
>TRBJ2-4|.|19|TRBV7-9
CASSLPGTGLGLPKNIQYF
>TRBJ2-7|.|16|TRBV7-8
CASSLAPASGSYEQYF
>TRBJ1-4|.|15|TRBV13
CASTPSGSTNEKLFF
>TRBJ1-2|few|17|TRBV4-3
CASSQEETGGSNYGYTF
>TRBJ2-7|.|20|TRBV9
CASSVGVNHPLAANTYEQYF
>TRBJ2-7|.|13|TRBV19
CASRNSNSYEQYF
>TRBJ2-5|.|15|TRBV7-9
CASSPRPTGRETQYF
>TRBJ2-1|.|16|TRBV10-1
CASTISGRGPYNEQFF
>TRBJ2-3|.|15|TRBV19
CASSVSERSTDTQYF
>TRBJ2-7|.|16|TRBV25-1
CASSPLVGQGNYEQYF
>TRBJ2-6|.|15|TRBV5-4
CASSSMDTGANVLTF
>TRBJ2-1|.|16|TRBV28
CASSRSGFSSYNEQFF
>TRBJ2-2|.|18|TRBV5-1
CASSPTRSQGYLAGELFF
>TRBJ2-5|.|14|TRBV28
CATQGAAEGETQYF
>TRBJ2-6|.|16|TRBV12-5
CASAPSGISGANVLTF
>TRBJ2-5|.|17|TRBV9
CASSPRLAGGPRETQYF
>.|.|16|TRBV11-2
CASSLVGLAYSYEQYF
>TRBJ2-2|.|14|TRBV27
CASSLFSGTGELFF
>TRBJ2-1|few|14|TRBV5-1
CASSVMSSYNEQFF
>TRBJ2-7|.|13|TRBV30
CAWSVIRSYEQYF